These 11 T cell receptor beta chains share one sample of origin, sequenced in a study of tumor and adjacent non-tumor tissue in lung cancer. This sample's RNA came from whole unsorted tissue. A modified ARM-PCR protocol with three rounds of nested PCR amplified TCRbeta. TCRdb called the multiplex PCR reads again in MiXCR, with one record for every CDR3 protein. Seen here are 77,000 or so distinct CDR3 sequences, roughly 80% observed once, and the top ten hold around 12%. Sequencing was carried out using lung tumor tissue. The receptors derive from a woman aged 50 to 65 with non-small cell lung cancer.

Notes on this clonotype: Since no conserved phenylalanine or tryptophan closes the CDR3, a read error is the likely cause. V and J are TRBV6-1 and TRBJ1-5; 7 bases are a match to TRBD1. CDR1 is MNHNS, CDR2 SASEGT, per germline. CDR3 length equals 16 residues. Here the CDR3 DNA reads TGTGCGAGCAGTGAAGACGAAGGGGGCGGTAATCAGCCCCAGCATTCT. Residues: CASSEDEGGGNQPQHS.

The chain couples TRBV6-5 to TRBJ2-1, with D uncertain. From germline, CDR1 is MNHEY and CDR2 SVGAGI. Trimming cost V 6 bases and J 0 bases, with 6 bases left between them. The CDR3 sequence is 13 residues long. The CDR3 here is CASSMVSYNEQFF. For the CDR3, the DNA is TGTGCCAGCAGCATGGTCTCCTACAATGAGCAGTTCTTC.

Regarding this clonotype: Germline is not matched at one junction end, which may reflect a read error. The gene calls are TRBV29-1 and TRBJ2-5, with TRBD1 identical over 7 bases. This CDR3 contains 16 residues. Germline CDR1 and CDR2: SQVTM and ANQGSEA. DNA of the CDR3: TGCAGAGTTGAAGATAGGGAGAGGGGGCTACAAGAGAACCAGTACTTC. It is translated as CRVEDRERGLQENQYF. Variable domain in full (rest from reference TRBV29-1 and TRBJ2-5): SAVISQKPSRDICQRGTSLTIQCQVDSQVTMMFWYRQQPGQSLTLIATANQGSEATYESGFVIDKFPISRPNLTFSTLTVSNMSPEDSSIYLCRVEDRERGLQENQYFGPGTRLLVL.

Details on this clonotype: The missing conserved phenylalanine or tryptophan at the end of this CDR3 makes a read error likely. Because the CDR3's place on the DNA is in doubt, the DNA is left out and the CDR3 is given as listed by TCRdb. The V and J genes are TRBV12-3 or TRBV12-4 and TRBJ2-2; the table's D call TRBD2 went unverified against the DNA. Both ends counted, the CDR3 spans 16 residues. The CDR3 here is CASSLGGGKVTGELLL.

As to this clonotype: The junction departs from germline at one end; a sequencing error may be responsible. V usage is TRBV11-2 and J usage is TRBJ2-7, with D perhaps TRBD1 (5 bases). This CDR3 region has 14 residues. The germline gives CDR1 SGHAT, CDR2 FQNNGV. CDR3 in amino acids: CVSSLTDTVYELYF. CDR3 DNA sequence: TGTGTCAGCAGCCTGACGGACACTGTCTACGAGCTGTACTTC. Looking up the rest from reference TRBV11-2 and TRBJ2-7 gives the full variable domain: EAGVAQSPRYKIIEKRQSVAFWCNPISGHATLYWYQQILGQGPKLLIQFQNNGVVDDSQLPKDRFSAERLKGVDSTLKIQPAKLEDSAVYLCVSSLTDTVYELYFGPGTRLTVT.

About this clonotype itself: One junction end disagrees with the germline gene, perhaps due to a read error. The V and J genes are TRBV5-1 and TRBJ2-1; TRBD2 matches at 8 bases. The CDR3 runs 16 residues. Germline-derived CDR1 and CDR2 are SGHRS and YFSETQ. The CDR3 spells CASSAMTSEDYNELLF. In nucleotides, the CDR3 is TGCGCCAGCAGCGCCATGACTAGCGAGGATTACAATGAGCTGCTCTTC.

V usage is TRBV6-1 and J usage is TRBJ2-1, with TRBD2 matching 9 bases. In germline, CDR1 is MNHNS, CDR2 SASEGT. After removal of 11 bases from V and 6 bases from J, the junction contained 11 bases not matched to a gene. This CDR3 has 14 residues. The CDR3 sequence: CAVLAGDVSNEQFF. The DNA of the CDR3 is TGTGCCGTTTTAGCGGGAGACGTGAGCAATGAGCAGTTCTTC.

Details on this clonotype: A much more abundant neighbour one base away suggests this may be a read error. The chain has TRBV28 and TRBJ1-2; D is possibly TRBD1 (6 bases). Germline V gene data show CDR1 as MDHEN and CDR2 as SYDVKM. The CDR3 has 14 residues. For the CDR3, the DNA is TGTGCCAGCAGTTTCAGCAGGGGAGGACGCGGCTACATCTTC. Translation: CASSFSRGGRGYIF.

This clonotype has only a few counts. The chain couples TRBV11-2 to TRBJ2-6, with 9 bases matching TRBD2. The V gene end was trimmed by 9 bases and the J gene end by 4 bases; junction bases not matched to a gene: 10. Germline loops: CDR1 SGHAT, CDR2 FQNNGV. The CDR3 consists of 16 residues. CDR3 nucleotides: TGTGCCAGTAGCCAGCGGGGGGCAGAAGGGGCCAACGTCCTGACTTTC. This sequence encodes CASSQRGAEGANVLTF.

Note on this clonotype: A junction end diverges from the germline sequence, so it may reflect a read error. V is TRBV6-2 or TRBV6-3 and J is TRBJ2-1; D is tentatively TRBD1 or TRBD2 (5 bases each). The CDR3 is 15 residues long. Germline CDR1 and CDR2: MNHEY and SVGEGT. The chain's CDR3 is CANSSWNNEGNEQFF. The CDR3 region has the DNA TGTGCCAACAGTTCCTGGAATAACGAGGGGAATGAGCAGTTCTTC.

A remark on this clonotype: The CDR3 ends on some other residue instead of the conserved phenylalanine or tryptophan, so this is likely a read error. CDR3 region: CATRSRGGNQPQHS. In nucleotides, the CDR3 is TGTGCCACCAGATCCAGGGGGGGCAATCAGCCCCAGCATTCT. V gene TRBV24-1 combines with J gene TRBJ1-5; 7 bases are a match to TRBD1. CDR3 length equals 14 residues. V dropped 7 bases and J dropped 2; count of bases not matched to a gene: 4. Germline loops: CDR1 KGHDR, CDR2 SFDVKD.